The 19 T cell receptor beta chains reported below all come from one sample, sequenced in a study of CD8+ T cells in alopecia areata. After isolation, RNA underwent reverse transcription to generate cDNA as the sequencing template. Clones were sequenced by immunoSEQ multiplex PCR, and TCRdb holds only the in-frame ones, with some missing. The table includes 200,000 to 250,000 clones, approximately 70% detected once. The treatment is: oral pan-JAK inhibitor, 5-10 mg twice daily. The sequenced sample was CD4+ T cells sorted from blood, obtained around week 44, from a patient treated with tofacitinib. The receptors stem from a human donor with alopecia areata.

Only a few counts were recorded for this clone. This chain uses TRBV30 with TRBJ2-5; no reliable D call. Germline V gene sequence: CDR1 GTSNPN, CDR2 SVGIG (reference sequence). V lost 1 base and J 1 base, leaving 1 base between the germline ends. The CDR3 loop spans 11 amino acids. CDR3 in DNA: TGTGCCTGGAGTGCCCAAGAGACCCAGTACTTC. Its translation: CAWSAQETQYF.

This clone has more than one count but fewer than ten. The rearrangement uses TRBV5-6 and TRBJ2-1; weak D call: TRBD1 (5 bases). The CDR3 sequence is 12 residues long. V dropped 3 bases and J dropped 6 bases, with 7 bases sitting between them. CDR1 and CDR2 (germline): SGHDT, YYEEEE. CDR3 amino acids: CASSSTGNEQFF. Written as DNA, the CDR3 is TGTGCCAGCAGCTCTACAGGCAATGAGCAGTTCTTC.

The chain links TRBV7-2 to TRBJ1-2; possible D gene TRBD1, 5 bases. V lost 4 bases to trimming and J lost 8 bases, with 8 bases between them. Germline V lookup: CDR1 SGHTA, CDR2 FQGNSA. The CDR3 has 11 residues. The CDR3: CASSSGGGYTF. CDR3 DNA sequence: TGTGCCAGCAGCTCTGGGGGAGGCTACACCTTC. The full variable domain, rest sourced from reference TRBV7-2 and TRBJ1-2, is GAGVSQSPSNKVTEKGKDVELRCDPISGHTALYWYRQSLGQGLEFLIYFQGNSAPDKSGLPSDRFSAERTGGSVSTLTIQRTQQEDSAVYLCASSSGGGYTFGSGTRLTVV.

This chain connects TRBV6-5 to TRBJ2-5; TRBD2 matches at 10 bases. CDR1 is MNHEY and CDR2 is SVGAGI in the germline V gene. Losses at the gene ends were 4 bases for V and 4 bases for J; bases not matched to a gene: 6. The CDR3 contains 15 residues. The CDR3 region has the DNA TGTGCCAGCAGTTTCTCCCAGCGGGGGGGAGAGACCCAGTACTTC. This gives the protein CASSFSQRGGETQYF.

This chain links TRBV7-2 with TRBJ2-2; D may be TRBD1 (5 bases). The V gene's germline CDR1 is SGHTA and CDR2 FQGNSA. CDR3 length equals 15 residues. V was clipped by 2 bases and J by 1 base, with 8 bases between them. CDR3 in amino acids: CASSLRQRNTGELFF. CDR3 sequence (DNA): TGTGCCAGCAGCTTAAGACAGAGGAACACCGGGGAGCTGTTTTTT.

This clone was detected a few times. This chain uses TRBV29-1 with TRBJ2-2; 7 nucleotides align to TRBD1. The CDR3 contains 13 residues. CDR1 is SQVTM and CDR2 is ANQGSEA in the germline V gene. The V segment lost 7 bases and the J segment 7 bases; nucleotides outside the gene matches: 9. This CDR3 is CSAYRQGGGELFF. The CDR3 DNA reads TGCAGCGCCTACAGACAGGGCGGCGGGGAGCTGTTTTTT.

This clone has only a few counts. The rearrangement joins TRBV7-3 to TRBJ2-2; D gene ambiguous. The germline gives CDR1 SGHTA, CDR2 FQGTGA. V was cut by 4 bases and J by 7 bases, with 10 bases left in between. The CDR3 has 13 amino acids. The CDR3 DNA is TGTGCCAGCAGCTCCCTCCCGAGCGGGGAGCTGTTTTTT. Amino acids: CASSSLPSGELFF. Filled out from reference TRBV7-3 and TRBJ2-2, the complete variable domain reads GAGVSQTPSNKVTEKGKYVELRCDPISGHTALYWYRQSLGQGPEFLIYFQGTGAADDSGLPNDRFFAVRPEGSVSTLKIQRTERGDSAVYLCASSSLPSGELFFGEGSRLTVL.

This CDR3 is CASSLQGGNEKLFF. CDR3 in DNA: TGTGCCAGCAGTTTACAGGGTGGGAATGAAAAACTGTTTTTT. The rearrangement uses TRBV2 and TRBJ1-4, with TRBD1 as a possible D gene (6 bases). Germline V lookup: CDR1 SNHLY, CDR2 FYNNEI. The CDR3 is 14 amino acids. V lost 5 bases and J lost 5, with 12 bases in between.

The chain carries TRBV6-5 and TRBJ2-1; no reliable D call. Between the trimmed V and J ends, which lost 4 bases and 12 bases, there was a span of 13 bases. This CDR3 has 12 amino acids. Germline values: CDR1 MNHEY, CDR2 SVGAGI. In DNA, the CDR3 is TGTGCCAGCAGTTCTCTTTTAGGCGGGCAGTTCTTC. Encoded protein: CASSSLLGGQFF.

The gene calls are TRBV5-1 and TRBJ1-6, with D possibly being TRBD1 (6 bases). The CDR3 is 15 residues long. CDR1 and CDR2 from the germline V gene are SGHRS and YFSETQ. The V end lost 3 bases, the J end lost 8 bases, and 15 bases lay between the germline ends. In DNA form, the CDR3 reads TGCGCCAGCAGCTCCCAGGGGAGGGTTGATTCACCCCTCCACTTT. Its translation: CASSSQGRVDSPLHF. Full variable domain (rest looked up from reference TRBV5-1 and TRBJ1-6): KAGVTQTPRYLIKTRGQQVTLSCSPISGHRSVSWYQQTPGQGLQFLFEYFSETQRNKGNFPGRFSGRQFSNSRSEMNVSTLELGDSALYLCASSSQGRVDSPLHFGNGTRLTVT.

The V call is TRBV10-2, the J call TRBJ1-6; D is undetermined. Per germline, CDR1 WSHSY and CDR2 SAAADI. V was pared by 8 bases and J by 4 bases, with 6 bases between. The CDR3 totals 12 residues. This chain's CDR3 is CASSGYNSPLHF. The DNA of the CDR3 is TGCGCCAGCTCTGGGTATAATTCACCCCTCCACTTT.

The rearrangement uses TRBV14 and TRBJ2-7; D unresolved. From germline, CDR1 is SGHDN and CDR2 FVKESK. The CDR3 has 13 amino acids. V lost 4 bases and J lost 1, with 8 bases in between. CDR3 loop: CASSRPPSYEQYF. CDR3 coding DNA: TGTGCCAGCAGCCGACCCCCTTCCTACGAGCAGTACTTC.

The rearrangement links TRBV7-2 to TRBJ1-5; no clear D gene. The germline gives CDR1 SGHTA, CDR2 FQGNSA. Between the trimmed V and J ends, which lost 7 bases and 5 bases, there was a span of 15 bases. The CDR3 spans 14 residues. The CDR3 protein is CASTRGGEYQPQHF. For the CDR3, the DNA is TGTGCCAGCACCCGTGGTGGGGAGTATCAGCCCCAGCATTTT.

V is TRBV30 and J is TRBJ1-5; D is unclear. CDR1 and CDR2 from the germline V gene are GTSNPN and SVGIG (reference sequence). The CDR3 runs 15 residues. V dropped 4 bases and J dropped 3 bases, with 16 bases sitting between them. The CDR3 nucleotides read TGTGCCTGGACCCCTGGGGATACTATCAATCAGCCCCAGCATTTT. Encoded protein: CAWTPGDTINQPQHF.

The chain recombines TRBV5-1 with TRBJ2-3, with D possibly being TRBD2 (5 bases). In germline, CDR1 is SGHRS, CDR2 YFSETQ. CDR3 length equals 12 residues. V was clipped by 4 bases and J by 6 bases, with 9 bases between them. This chain's CDR3 is CASSIRRDTQYF. CDR3 DNA sequence: TGCGCCAGCAGCATAAGGAGGGATACGCAGTATTTT.

This rearrangement joins TRBV29-1 to TRBJ1-1; D unresolved. There are 13 residues in the CDR3. CDR1 is SQVTM, CDR2 ANQGSEA, per germline. V was cut by 5 bases and J by 0 bases, with 10 bases left in between. The CDR3 protein is CSVIRRMNTEAFF. The CDR3 DNA is TGCAGCGTTATCCGGCGGATGAACACTGAAGCTTTCTTT.

The chain recombines TRBV30 with TRBJ2-5; D assignment may be TRBD1 or TRBD2 (5 bases each). Germline V gene sequence: CDR1 GTSNPN, CDR2 SVGIG (reference sequence). The CDR3 has 14 residues. The germline V and J ends were trimmed by 3 bases and 2 bases, with 13 bases remaining between them. This chain's CDR3 is CAWSPGAWQETQYF. CDR3 nucleotides: TGTGCCTGGAGCCCCGGGGCCTGGCAAGAGACCCAGTACTTC.

The chain carries TRBV4-3 and TRBJ1-5; possibly TRBD1 for D (6 bases). Trimming left V 1 base short and J 4 bases short, with 11 bases between. The CDR3 totals 15 residues. Germline V gene data show CDR1 as LGHNA and CDR2 as YSLEER. CDR3: CASSQGTGTNQPQHF. The CDR3, as DNA: TGCGCCAGCAGCCAAGGTACAGGGACTAATCAGCCCCAGCATTTT.

J is TRBJ2-1 and V is TRBV30, with 11 bases matching TRBD2. CDR3 length: 13 residues. CDR1 is GTSNPN and CDR2 is SVGIG in the germline V gene (reference sequence). The V gene end was trimmed by 1 base and the J gene end by 9 bases; junction bases not matched to a gene: 2. CDR3 amino acids: CAWSGLAGTEQFF. CDR3 coding DNA: TGTGCCTGGAGTGGACTAGCGGGGACTGAGCAGTTCTTC.